The 14 T cell receptor beta chains given below trace back to one sample, sequenced in a study of vaccination and CD4 T cells after COVID-19. Time point of the sample: late sampling 161 to 241 days after vaccination in a few convalescent patients. Noted treatment: approximately 10-day PBMC culture with coronavirus spike peptide pools or control peptides (ViraFEST assay). These receptors lack a known antigen. The Oncomine TCR Beta short-read assay generated sequence data from the DNA of cultured CD4+ T cells. TCRdb independently ran MiXCR on the PCR reads; one entry per CDR3 protein. This repertoire shows about 22,000 distinct CDR3 sequences, around 37% found once; its top ten account for 8.6%. The material sequenced was CD4+ T cells from blood, cultured in vitro, taken about 7 months after SARS-CoV-2 vaccination. Receptors originate from a human donor who had recovered from COVID-19.

There are a few counts of this clonotype. V usage is TRBV10-3 and J usage is TRBJ2-7; D is possibly TRBD1 (5 bases). Per the germline V gene, CDR1 is ENHRY and CDR2 is SYGVKD. The CDR3 is 14 amino acids. The V end lost 1 base, the J end lost 0 bases, and 7 bases lay between the germline ends. CDR3 nucleotides: TGTGCCATCAGTGAGTTAGGGGACTCCTACGAGCAGTACTTC. Its translation is CAISELGDSYEQYF.

In DNA, the CDR3 is TGTGCCAGCACCGCAGGGGGGTCCGAGCAGTACTTC. Translated: CASTAGGSEQYF. The chain combines TRBV28 with TRBJ2-7; TRBD1 might be the D (7 bases). From germline, CDR1 is MDHEN and CDR2 SYDVKM. CDR3 length: 12 amino acids. Trimming removed 7 bases from V and 6 bases from J, with 13 bases in between. Combining the CDR3 with reference TRBV28 and TRBJ2-7 gives the whole variable domain DVKVTQSSRYLVKRTGEKVFLECVQDMDHENMFWYRQDPGLGLRLIYFSYDVKMKEKGDIPEGYSVSREKKERFSLILESASTNQTSMYLCASTAGGSEQYFGPGTRLTVT.

The gene calls are TRBV27 and TRBJ1-6; D is unclear. The CDR3 has 13 residues. V was pared by 4 bases and J by 13 bases, with 14 bases between. The germline CDR1 and CDR2 sequences are MNHEY and SMNVEV (reference sequence). The CDR3 is CASSSRRREPLHF. The CDR3, as DNA: TGTGCCAGCAGTTCCAGGCGGCGGGAGCCCCTCCACTTT.

V usage is TRBV5-1 and J usage is TRBJ2-5; 8 bases line up with TRBD2. The germline V gene encodes CDR1 SGHRS and CDR2 YFSETQ. The CDR3 is made up of 14 amino acids. Trimming removed 5 bases from V and 5 bases from J; junction bases left unmatched: 8. The CDR3 bases are TGCGCCAGCAGTTTATTAGCGGGAAAGGAGACCCAGTACTTC. It codes for CASSLLAGKETQYF.

The chain carries TRBV5-4 and TRBJ1-2; D remains unclear. The CDR3 totals 13 residues. V lost 0 bases and J lost 2, with 5 bases in between. The V gene's germline CDR1 is SGHNT and CDR2 YYREEE (reference sequence). Here the CDR3 DNA reads TGTGCCAGCAGCTTGGCCGGGAACTATGGCTACACCTTC. Translated: CASSLAGNYGYTF.

This chain connects TRBV27 to TRBJ2-7; 7 bases line up with TRBD1. Trimming removed 5 bases from V and 3 bases from J; junction bases left unmatched: 7. Germline loops: CDR1 MNHEY, CDR2 SMNVEV (reference sequence). The CDR3 covers 14 residues. The DNA of the CDR3 is TGTGCCAGCAGTCTCTGGGACAGACGCTACGAGCAGTACTTC. Residues: CASSLWDRRYEQYF.

In its sample, this clonotype was seen a few times. This rearrangement joins TRBV10-3 to TRBJ2-7; TRBD2 might be the D (6 bases). This CDR3 has 15 amino acids. The germline V and J ends were trimmed by 4 bases and 2 bases, with 15 bases remaining between them. Germline-derived CDR1 and CDR2 are ENHRY and SYGVKD. CDR3: CAISGTTSSPYEQYF. CDR3 nucleotides: TGTGCCATCAGTGGGACGACTAGTTCTCCCTACGAGCAGTACTTC.

V usage is TRBV20-1 and J usage is TRBJ1-1; the D gene is possibly TRBD1 (5 bases). The V gene's germline CDR1 is DFQATT and CDR2 SNEGSKA (reference sequence). V was trimmed by 6 bases and J by 12 bases, leaving 20 bases between them. CDR3 size: 12 residues. The CDR3 protein is CSAVLWGWESFF. CDR3 nucleotide sequence: TGCAGTGCAGTGCTTTGGGGCTGGGAATCTTTCTTT.

Turning to this clonotype: At one end the junction does not follow the germline gene, possibly because of a read error. J is TRBJ2-1 and V is TRBV15, with D unresolved. Germline lookup yields CDR1 LNHNV and CDR2 YYDKDF (reference sequence). The CDR3 has 13 amino acids. This CDR3 is CAASRDSGDEQFF. In nucleotides, the CDR3 is TGTGCCGCCAGCAGAGATAGTGGAGATGAGCAGTTCTTC.

Only a few counts were recorded for this clonotype. V is TRBV6-1 and J is TRBJ1-5; the D is unclear. The CDR3 length is 15 residues. Germline values: CDR1 MNHNS, CDR2 SASEGT. V was cut by 2 bases and J by 4 bases, with 12 bases left in between. CDR3 in DNA: TGTGCCAGCAGTGAACTGCCCTTGGGGAATCAGCCCCAGCATTTT. Translation gives CASSELPLGNQPQHF.

The chain carries TRBV7-2 and TRBJ2-7, with 8 bases aligning to TRBD2. V gave up 6 bases and J gave up 0 bases; unmatched junction bases: 16. CDR1 and CDR2 (germline): SGHTA, FQGNSA. The CDR3 is 18 amino acids. The CDR3 spells CASSPRTSSLSSSYEQYF. The CDR3 DNA sequence: TGTGCCAGCAGTCCCCGGACTAGCTCCCTCTCAAGCTCCTACGAGCAGTACTTC.

The chain recombines TRBV20-1 with TRBJ2-1; TRBD2 agrees at 7 bases. Trimming at V came to 0 bases and at J to 3 bases, leaving 5 bases not matched to a gene. The CDR3 sequence is 15 residues long. The germline V gene encodes CDR1 DFQATT and CDR2 SNEGSKA (reference sequence). The DNA of the CDR3 is TGCAGTGCTAGAGATCTGAGCGGGAACTACAATGAGCAGTTCTTC. It yields the protein CSARDLSGNYNEQFF.

V gene TRBV20-1 combines with J gene TRBJ2-3; D uncertain. V gave up 0 bases and J gave up 1 base, with 8 bases separating them. The CDR3 covers 14 residues. Germline CDR1 and CDR2: DFQATT and SNEGSKA (reference sequence). The CDR3 spells CSARDLSRTDTQYF. In DNA form, the CDR3 reads TGCAGTGCTAGAGATCTATCACGCACAGATACGCAGTATTTT.

This chain connects TRBV6-5 to TRBJ2-5; D ambiguous. With 6 bases removed from V and 5 bases from J, the gap between germline ends came to 13 bases. The CDR3 runs 13 residues. Per the germline V gene, CDR1 is MNHEY and CDR2 is SVGAGI. CDR3 in DNA: TGTGCCAGCAGGTACGGGCCCGGGGAGACCCAGTACTTC. Its protein product is CASRYGPGETQYF.